This T cell receptor beta chain was sequenced during a study of T cells in tuberculosis. Study observations and caveats: Active tuberculosis patients had shorter CDR3-alpha; the beta difference was nonsignificant.

Trimming removed 1 base at V and 2 bases at J, with 15 bases between. This CDR3 contains 15 residues. Per germline, CDR1 SQVTM and CDR2 ANQGSEA. A remark on this clone: Its matching antigen is unknown.

The method was immunoSEQ multiplex PCR; TCRdb's version includes in-frame clones alone and lacks a portion of them. This sample has about 30,000 clones; roughly 94% occur once, and the top ten carry approximately 8%. This chain uses TRBV29-1 with TRBJ2-7; possibly TRBD1 for D (6 bases). The material sequenced was PBMCs. The sequence was collected from a donor aged 10-29 years with latent tuberculosis or without tuberculosis infection. The CDR3: CSVEAWDNPAYEQYF. CDR3 DNA: TGCAGCGTTGAAGCGTGGGACAACCCGGCCTACGAGCAGTACTTC.